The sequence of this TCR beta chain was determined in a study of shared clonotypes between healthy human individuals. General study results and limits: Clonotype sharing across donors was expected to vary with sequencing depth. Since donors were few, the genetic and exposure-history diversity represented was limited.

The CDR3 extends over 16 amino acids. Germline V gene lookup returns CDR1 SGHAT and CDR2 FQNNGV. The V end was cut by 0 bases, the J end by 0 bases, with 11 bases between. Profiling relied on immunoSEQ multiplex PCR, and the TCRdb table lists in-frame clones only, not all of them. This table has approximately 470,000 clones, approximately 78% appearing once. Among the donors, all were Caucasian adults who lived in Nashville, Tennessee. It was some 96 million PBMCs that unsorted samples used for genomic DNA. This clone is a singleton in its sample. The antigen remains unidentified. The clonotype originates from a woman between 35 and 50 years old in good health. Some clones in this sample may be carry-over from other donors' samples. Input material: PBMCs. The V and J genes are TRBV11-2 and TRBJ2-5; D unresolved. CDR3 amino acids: CASSLERVKYQETQYF. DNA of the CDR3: TGTGCCAGCAGCTTAGAACGGGTGAAGTACCAAGAGACCCAGTACTTC. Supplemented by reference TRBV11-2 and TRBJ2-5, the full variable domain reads EAGVAQSPRYKIIEKRQSVAFWCNPISGHATLYWYQQILGQGPKLLIQFQNNGVVDDSQLPKDRFSAERLKGVDSTLKIQPAKLEDSAVYLCASSLERVKYQETQYFGPGTRLLVL.